These 14 T cell receptor beta chains share one sample of origin, sequenced in a study of follicular helper T cells after annual influenza vaccination. The data were produced by immunoSEQ multiplex PCR, yet TCRdb's version contains in-frame clones alone and is incomplete. Among some 1,200 clones, around three quarters were seen once, and the ten largest hold about 2.6%. Time point of the sample: 2014-2015 season, pre-vaccination. This sample comprised CXCR5+ CD38+ circulating T follicular helper cells from blood, obtained on the day of influenza vaccination. As to subset: circulating Tfh, non-naive CD4+CXCR5+PD-1+ (ICOS+CD38+ or ICOS-CD38-). All receptors derive from an adult who received the influenza vaccine.

V is TRBV7-2 and J is TRBJ2-5; D is unclear. The germline V and J ends were trimmed by 1 base and 5 bases, with 11 bases remaining between them. The germline CDR1 and CDR2 sequences are SGHTA and FQGNSA. The CDR3 is made up of 14 amino acids. The DNA of the CDR3 is TGTGCCAGCAGCTTAGAACTGGGATTTGAGACCCAGTACTTC. Translated, it gives CASSLELGFETQYF.

This rearrangement joins TRBV7-8 to TRBJ1-1; 8 bases are a match to TRBD1. This CDR3 contains 15 residues. CDR1 is SGHVS and CDR2 is FQNEAQ in the germline V gene. V dropped 5 bases and J dropped 4; count of bases not matched to a gene: 9. For the CDR3, the DNA is TGTGCCAGCAGCCTGGACAGGGTTGGTGGCACTGAAGCTTTCTTT. It specifies CASSLDRVGGTEAFF.

V gene TRBV7-2 combines with J gene TRBJ1-2; D remains unclear. There are 15 residues in the CDR3. Trimming removed 2 bases at V and 5 bases at J, with 15 bases between. The germline V gene encodes CDR1 SGHTA and CDR2 FQGNSA. CDR3 nucleotide sequence: TGTGCCAGCAGCTTATTAGGTCCCGCCGGGTATGGCTACACCTTC. It specifies CASSLLGPAGYGYTF.

The J gene is TRBJ2-5, the V gene TRBV19; D possibly corresponds to TRBD1 (6 bases). Between the trimmed V and J ends, which lost 5 bases and 1 base, there was a span of 8 bases. Per the germline V gene, CDR1 is LNHDA and CDR2 is SQIVND (reference sequence). The CDR3 consists of 13 residues. CDR3 sequence reads: CASSLGAQETQYF. The DNA of the CDR3 is TGTGCCAGTAGTTTGGGGGCCCAAGAGACCCAGTACTTC.

The J gene is TRBJ2-5, the V gene TRBV6-1; the D gene is possibly TRBD2 (6 bases). The CDR3 consists of 14 residues. The germline V and J ends were trimmed by 6 bases and 1 base, with 12 bases remaining between them. The germline V gene encodes CDR1 MNHNS and CDR2 SASEGT. The DNA for the CDR3 is TGTGCCAGCAGGGCCGGGACTTCCCAAGAGACCCAGTACTTC. Its protein product is CASRAGTSQETQYF.

This clone was seen once. The chain joins TRBV10-3 to TRBJ2-5; 13 bases line up with TRBD2. The CDR3 is 15 amino acids. Germline CDR1 reads ENHRY; CDR2 reads SYGVKD. V lost 2 bases, J lost 7 bases, and 4 bases stayed unmatched. CDR3 nucleotides: TGTGCCATCAGTGAGGAACTAGCGGGAGGGGGGACCCAGTACTTC. Residues: CAISEELAGGGTQYF.

The chain has TRBV29-1 and TRBJ1-1; D is unclear. The CDR3 is made up of 10 amino acids. Germline V gives CDR1 SQVTM, CDR2 ANQGSEA. The CDR3 region has the DNA TGCAGGGGGAAAAGAACTGAAGCTTTCTTT. It yields the protein CRGKRTEAFF.

The chain links TRBV15 to TRBJ2-2; TRBD1 matches 8 bases. Unmatched junction bases numbered 8, after V lost 1 base and J lost 13 bases. The CDR3 has 14 residues. Germline V CDR1 and CDR2: LNHNV, YYDKDF (reference sequence). CDR3 coding DNA: TGTGCCACCAGCAGAGTTGGAGGACAGGGAGCGCTGTTTTTT. This gives the protein CATSRVGGQGALFF.

The chain joins TRBV4-1 to TRBJ2-7; 7 bases are a match to TRBD2. The CDR3 consists of 15 residues. Germline CDR1 MGHRA, CDR2 YSYEKL. The ends lost 0 bases at V and 6 bases at J; junction bases unmatched: 8. The CDR3 DNA follows: TGCGCCAGCAGCCAAGATCCGGGGGGATTGCGCGAGCAGTACTTC. This gives the protein CASSQDPGGLREQYF.

This clone has more than one count but fewer than ten. The chain combines TRBV6-6 with TRBJ2-4; a weak D match, TRBD2 (6 bases). Germline-derived CDR1 and CDR2 are MNHNY and SVGAGI (reference sequence). Deletions cut 4 bases from V and 8 bases from J, with 15 bases between. The CDR3 is 14 residues long. CDR3 nucleotides: TGTGCCAGCAGTTCCGTGGAGGGTGGGGACATTCAGTACTTC. Amino acid sequence: CASSSVEGGDIQYF.

This chain uses TRBV18 with TRBJ1-5, with D possibly being TRBD1 (5 bases). This CDR3 contains 15 residues. The germline CDR1 and CDR2 sequences are KGHSH and LQKENI. The V end lost 4 bases, the J end lost 0 bases, and 10 bases lay between the germline ends. The CDR3 DNA reads as TGTGCCAGCTCACTTGGGACGGTTAGCAATCAGCCCCAGCATTTT. The encoded protein is CASSLGTVSNQPQHF.

This chain uses TRBV6-6 with TRBJ2-7, with D tentatively TRBD1 or TRBD2 (5 bases each). The germline gives CDR1 MNHNY, CDR2 SVGAGI (reference sequence). The V gene lost 0 bases and the J gene lost 6 bases, with 15 bases spanning the gap. This CDR3 has 15 residues. In nucleotides, the CDR3 is TGTGCCAGCAGTTACTCGGGGCAGGGCGGGTTCGAGCAGTACTTC. It yields the protein CASSYSGQGGFEQYF.

The V and J genes are TRBV25-1 and TRBJ2-2; no clear D. This CDR3 region has 13 residues. Trimming took off 10 bases at V and 0 bases at J, with 9 bases between the two ends. In germline, CDR1 is MGHDK, CDR2 SYGVNS. CDR3 DNA sequence: TGTGCCACCCGGCGACCGAACACCGGGGAGCTGTTTTTT. Translating gives CATRRPNTGELFF.

The chain is built from TRBV11-2 and TRBJ2-1; D possibly uses TRBD1 or TRBD2 (5 bases each). The CDR3 has 16 amino acids. Germline CDR1 reads SGHAT; CDR2 reads FQNNGV. The germline V and J ends were trimmed by 6 bases and 8 bases, with 23 bases remaining between them. This CDR3 is CASSGGGQGMAYEQFF. The CDR3 nucleotides read TGTGCCAGCAGTGGAGGCGGACAAGGAATGGCCTATGAGCAGTTCTTC.